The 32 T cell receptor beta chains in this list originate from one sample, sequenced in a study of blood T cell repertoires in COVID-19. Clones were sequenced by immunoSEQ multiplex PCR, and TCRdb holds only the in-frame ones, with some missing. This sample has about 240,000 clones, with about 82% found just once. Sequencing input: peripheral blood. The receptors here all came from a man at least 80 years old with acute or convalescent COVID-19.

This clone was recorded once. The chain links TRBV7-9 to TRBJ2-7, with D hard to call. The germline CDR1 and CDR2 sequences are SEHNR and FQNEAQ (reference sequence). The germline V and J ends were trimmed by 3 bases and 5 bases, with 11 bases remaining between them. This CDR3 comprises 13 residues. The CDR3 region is CASSLMAFHEQYF. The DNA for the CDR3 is TGTGCCAGCAGCTTGATGGCCTTCCACGAGCAGTACTTC.

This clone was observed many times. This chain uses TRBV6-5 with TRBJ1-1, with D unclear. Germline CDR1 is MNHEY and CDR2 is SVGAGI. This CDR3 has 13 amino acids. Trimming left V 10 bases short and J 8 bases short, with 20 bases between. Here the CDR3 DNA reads TGTGCCACCAGAGATGCGGGCTCATCCGAAGCTTTCTTT. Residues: CATRDAGSSEAFF.

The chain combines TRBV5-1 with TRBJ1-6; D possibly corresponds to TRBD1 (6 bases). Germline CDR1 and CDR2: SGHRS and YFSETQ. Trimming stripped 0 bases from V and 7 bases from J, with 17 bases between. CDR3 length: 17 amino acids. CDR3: CASSLVPAGRGNSPLHF. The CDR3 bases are TGCGCCAGCAGCTTGGTCCCTGCAGGAAGGGGGAATTCACCCCTCCACTTT.

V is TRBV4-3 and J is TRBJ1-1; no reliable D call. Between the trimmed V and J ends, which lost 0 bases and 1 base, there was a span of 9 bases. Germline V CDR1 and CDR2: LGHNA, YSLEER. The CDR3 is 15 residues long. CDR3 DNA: TGCGCCAGCAGCCAAGACCACCTAGGGAACACTGAAGCTTTCTTT. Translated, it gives CASSQDHLGNTEAFF.

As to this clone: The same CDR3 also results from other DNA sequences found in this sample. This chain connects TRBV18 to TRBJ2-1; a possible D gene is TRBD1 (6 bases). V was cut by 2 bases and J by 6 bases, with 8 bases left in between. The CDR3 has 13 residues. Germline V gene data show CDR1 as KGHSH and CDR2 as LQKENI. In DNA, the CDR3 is TGTGCCAGCTCACCAGACAGGTTCAATGAGCAGTTCTTC. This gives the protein CASSPDRFNEQFF. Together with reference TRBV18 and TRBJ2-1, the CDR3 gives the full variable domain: NAGVMQNPRHLVRRRGQEARLRCSPMKGHSHVYWYRQLPEEGLKFMVYLQKENIIDESGMPKERFSAEFPKEGPSILRIQQVVRGDSAAYFCASSPDRFNEQFFGPGTRLTVL.

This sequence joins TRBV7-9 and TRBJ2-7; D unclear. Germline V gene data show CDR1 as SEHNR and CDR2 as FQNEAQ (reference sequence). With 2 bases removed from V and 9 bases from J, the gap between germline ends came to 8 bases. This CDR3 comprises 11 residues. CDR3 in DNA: TGTGCCAGCAGCTTACAGGCGACGCAGTACTTC. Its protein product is CASSLQATQYF. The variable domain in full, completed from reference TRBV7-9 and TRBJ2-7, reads DTGVSQNPRHKITKRGQNVTFRCDPISEHNRLYWYRQTLGQGPEFLTYFQNEAQLEKSRLLSDRFSAERPKGSFSTLEIQRTEQGDSAMYLCASSLQATQYFGPGTRLTVT.

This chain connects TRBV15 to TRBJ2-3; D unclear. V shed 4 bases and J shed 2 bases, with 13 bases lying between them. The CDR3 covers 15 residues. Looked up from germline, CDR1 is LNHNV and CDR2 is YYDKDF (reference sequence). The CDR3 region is CATSKEILATDTQYF. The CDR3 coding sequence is TGTGCCACCAGCAAAGAAATATTGGCCACAGATACGCAGTATTTT.

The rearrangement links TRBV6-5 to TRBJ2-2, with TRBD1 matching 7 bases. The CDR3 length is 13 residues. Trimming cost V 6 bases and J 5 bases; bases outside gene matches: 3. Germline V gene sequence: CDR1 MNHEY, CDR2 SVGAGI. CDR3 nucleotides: TGTGCCAGCAGACAACAGGGGACCGGGGAGCTGTTTTTT. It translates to CASRQQGTGELFF.

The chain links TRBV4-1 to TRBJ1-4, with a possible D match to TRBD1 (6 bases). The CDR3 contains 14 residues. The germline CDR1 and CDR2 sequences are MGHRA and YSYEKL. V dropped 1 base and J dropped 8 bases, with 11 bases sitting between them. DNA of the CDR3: TGCGCCAGCAGCCAAGTAAGGGGGGGGGAAAAACTGTTTTTT. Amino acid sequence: CASSQVRGGEKLFF.

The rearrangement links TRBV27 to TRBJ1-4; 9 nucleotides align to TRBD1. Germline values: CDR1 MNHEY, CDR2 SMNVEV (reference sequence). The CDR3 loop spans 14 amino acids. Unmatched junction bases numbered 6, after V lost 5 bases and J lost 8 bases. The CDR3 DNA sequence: TGTGCCAGCAGTGTGACAGGGGGGAGGGAAAAACTGTTTTTT. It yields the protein CASSVTGGREKLFF. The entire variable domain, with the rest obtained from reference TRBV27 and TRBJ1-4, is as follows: EAQVTQNPRYLITVTGKKLTVTCSQNMNHEYMSWYRQDPGLGLRQIYYSMNVEVTDKGDVPEGYKVSRKEKRNFPLILESPSPNQTSLYFCASSVTGGREKLFFGSGTQLSVL.

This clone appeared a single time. CDR3 coding DNA: TGCGCCAGCAGCCAGGGGCAGGAATACACTGAAGCTTTCTTT. Translated, it gives CASSQGQEYTEAFF. The chain links TRBV4-1 to TRBJ1-1; possible D gene TRBD1, 5 bases. The CDR3 spans 14 residues. CDR1 is MGHRA, CDR2 YSYEKL, per germline. The ends were cut back, 3 bases at V and 3 bases at J, with 11 bases in the middle.

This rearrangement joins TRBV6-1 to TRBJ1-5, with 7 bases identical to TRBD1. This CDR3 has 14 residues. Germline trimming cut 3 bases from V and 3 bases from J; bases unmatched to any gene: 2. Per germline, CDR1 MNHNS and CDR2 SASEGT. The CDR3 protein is CASSEGQSNQPQHF. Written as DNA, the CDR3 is TGTGCCAGCAGTGAGGGACAGTCCAATCAGCCCCAGCATTTT.

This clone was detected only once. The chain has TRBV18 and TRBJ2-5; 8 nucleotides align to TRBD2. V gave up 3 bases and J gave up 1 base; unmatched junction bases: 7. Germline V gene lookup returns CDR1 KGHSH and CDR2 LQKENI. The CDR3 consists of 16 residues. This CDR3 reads CASSPVSGNPQETQYF. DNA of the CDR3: TGTGCCAGCTCACCTGTTAGCGGGAACCCCCAAGAGACCCAGTACTTC.

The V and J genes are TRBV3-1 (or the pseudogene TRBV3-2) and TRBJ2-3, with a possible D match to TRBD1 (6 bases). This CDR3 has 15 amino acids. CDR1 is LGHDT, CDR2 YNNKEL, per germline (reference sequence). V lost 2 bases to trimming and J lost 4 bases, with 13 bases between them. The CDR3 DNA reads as TGTGCCAGCAGCCAAACAGGGTTGAGGTCAGATACGCAGTATTTT. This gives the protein CASSQTGLRSDTQYF.

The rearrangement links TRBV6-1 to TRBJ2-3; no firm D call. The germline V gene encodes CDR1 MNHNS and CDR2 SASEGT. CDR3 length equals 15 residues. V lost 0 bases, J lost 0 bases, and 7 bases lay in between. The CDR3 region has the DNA TGTGCCAGCAGTGAAGCTATGGCTAGCACAGATACGCAGTATTTT. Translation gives CASSEAMASTDTQYF.

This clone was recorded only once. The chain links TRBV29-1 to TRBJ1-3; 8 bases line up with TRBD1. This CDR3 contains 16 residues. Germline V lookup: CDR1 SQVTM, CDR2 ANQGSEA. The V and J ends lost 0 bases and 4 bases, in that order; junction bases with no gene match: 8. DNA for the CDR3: TGCAGCGTTGAAGATCGGGCAGGGGGCTCCGGAAACACCATATATTTT. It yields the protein CSVEDRAGGSGNTIYF.

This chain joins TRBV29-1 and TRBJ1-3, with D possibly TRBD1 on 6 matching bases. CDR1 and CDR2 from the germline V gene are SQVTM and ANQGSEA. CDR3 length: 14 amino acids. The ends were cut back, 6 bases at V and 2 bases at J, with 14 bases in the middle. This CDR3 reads CSVQGTRTGNTIYF. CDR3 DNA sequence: TGCAGCGTGCAGGGGACACGAACTGGAAACACCATATATTTT. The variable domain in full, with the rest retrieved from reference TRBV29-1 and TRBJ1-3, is SAVISQKPSRDICQRGTSLTIQCQVDSQVTMMFWYRQQPGQSLTLIATANQGSEATYESGFVIDKFPISRPNLTFSTLTVSNMSPEDSSIYLCSVQGTRTGNTIYFGEGSWLTVV.

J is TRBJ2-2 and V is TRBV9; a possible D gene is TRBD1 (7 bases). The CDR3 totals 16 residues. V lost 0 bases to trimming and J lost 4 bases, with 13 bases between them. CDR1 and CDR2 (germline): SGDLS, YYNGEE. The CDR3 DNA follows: TGTGCCAGCAGCGTAGTAGGGGGGACAGTCACCGGGGAGCTGTTTTTT. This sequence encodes CASSVVGGTVTGELFF.

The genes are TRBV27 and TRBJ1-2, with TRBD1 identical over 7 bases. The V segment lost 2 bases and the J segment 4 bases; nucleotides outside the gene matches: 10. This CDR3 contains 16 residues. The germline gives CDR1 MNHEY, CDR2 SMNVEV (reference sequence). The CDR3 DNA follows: TGTGCCAGCAGTTTAGAAGTAGGGGGCGAGGTCTATGGCTACACCTTC. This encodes CASSLEVGGEVYGYTF.

CDR3 in amino acids: CASSIGTVGGGGYTF. In DNA form, the CDR3 reads TGTGCCAGCAGTATCGGGACAGTTGGTGGTGGAGGCTACACCTTC. The chain recombines TRBV6-5 with TRBJ1-2; 7 nucleotides match TRBD1. Germline CDR1 reads MNHEY; CDR2 reads SVGAGI. The CDR3 covers 15 residues. V lost 5 bases to trimming and J lost 8 bases; unmatched junction nucleotides: 14.

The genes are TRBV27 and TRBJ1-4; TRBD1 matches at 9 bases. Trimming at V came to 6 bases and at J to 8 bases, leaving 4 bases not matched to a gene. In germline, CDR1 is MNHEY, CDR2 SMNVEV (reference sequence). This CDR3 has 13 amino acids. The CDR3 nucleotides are TGTGCCAGCAGGGACAGGGGCGAGGAAAAACTGTTTTTT. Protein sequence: CASRDRGEEKLFF. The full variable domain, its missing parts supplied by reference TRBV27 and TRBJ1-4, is EAQVTQNPRYLITVTGKKLTVTCSQNMNHEYMSWYRQDPGLGLRQIYYSMNVEVTDKGDVPEGYKVSRKEKRNFPLILESPSPNQTSLYFCASRDRGEEKLFFGSGTQLSVL.

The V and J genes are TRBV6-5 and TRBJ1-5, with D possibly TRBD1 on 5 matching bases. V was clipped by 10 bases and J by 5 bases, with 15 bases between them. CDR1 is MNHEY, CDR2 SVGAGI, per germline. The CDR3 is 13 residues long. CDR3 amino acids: CAIDQGGDQPQHF. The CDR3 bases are TGTGCCATCGACCAGGGAGGAGATCAGCCCCAGCATTTT.

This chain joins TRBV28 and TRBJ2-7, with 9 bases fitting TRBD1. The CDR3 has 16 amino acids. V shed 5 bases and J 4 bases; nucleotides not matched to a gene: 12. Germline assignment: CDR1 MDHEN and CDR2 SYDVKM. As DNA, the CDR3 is TGTGCCAGCAGTGCGACCGGGACAGGGATTTCTTACGAGCAGTACTTC. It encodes CASSATGTGISYEQYF.

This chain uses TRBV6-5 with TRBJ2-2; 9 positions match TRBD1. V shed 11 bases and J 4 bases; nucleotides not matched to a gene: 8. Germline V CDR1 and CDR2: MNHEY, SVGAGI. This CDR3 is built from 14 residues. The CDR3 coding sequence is TGTGCCGGCTCGGGACAGGGCAGCACCGGGGAGCTGTTTTTT. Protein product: CAGSGQGSTGELFF.

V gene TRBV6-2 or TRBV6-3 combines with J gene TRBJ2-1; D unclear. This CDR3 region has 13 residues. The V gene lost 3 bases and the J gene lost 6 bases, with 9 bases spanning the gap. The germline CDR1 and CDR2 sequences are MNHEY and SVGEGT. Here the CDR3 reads CASSYFAGNEQFF. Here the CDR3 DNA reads TGTGCCAGCAGTTATTTTGCCGGCAATGAGCAGTTCTTC.

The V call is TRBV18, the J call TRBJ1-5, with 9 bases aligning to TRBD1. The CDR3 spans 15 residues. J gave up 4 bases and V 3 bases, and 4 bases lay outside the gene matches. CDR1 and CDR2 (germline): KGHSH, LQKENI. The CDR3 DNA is TGTGCCAGCTCACCGCTCGGGACAGGGAATCAGCCCCAGCATTTT. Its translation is CASSPLGTGNQPQHF.

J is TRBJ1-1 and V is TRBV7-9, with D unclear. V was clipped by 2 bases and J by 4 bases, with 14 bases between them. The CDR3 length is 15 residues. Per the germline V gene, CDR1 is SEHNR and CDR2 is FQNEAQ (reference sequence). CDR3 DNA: TGTGCCAGCAGCTTACAACGGAGCTTGGGCACTGAAGCTTTCTTT. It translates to CASSLQRSLGTEAFF. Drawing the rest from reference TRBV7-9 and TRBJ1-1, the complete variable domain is DTGVSQNPRHKITKRGQNVTFRCDPISEHNRLYWYRQTLGQGPEFLTYFQNEAQLEKSRLLSDRFSAERPKGSFSTLEIQRTEQGDSAMYLCASSLQRSLGTEAFFGQGTRLTVV.

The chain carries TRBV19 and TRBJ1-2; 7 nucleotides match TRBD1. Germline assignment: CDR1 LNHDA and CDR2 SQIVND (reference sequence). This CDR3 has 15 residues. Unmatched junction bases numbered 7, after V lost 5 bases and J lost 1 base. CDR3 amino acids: CASSSRQGLNYGYTF. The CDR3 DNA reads TGTGCCAGTAGTTCTCGACAGGGACTTAACTATGGCTACACCTTC. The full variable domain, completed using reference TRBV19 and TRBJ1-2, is DGGITQSPKYLFRKEGQNVTLSCEQNLNHDAMYWYRQDPGQGLRLIYYSQIVNDFQKGDIAEGYSVSREKKESFPLTVTSAQKNPTAFYLCASSSRQGLNYGYTFGSGTRLTVV.

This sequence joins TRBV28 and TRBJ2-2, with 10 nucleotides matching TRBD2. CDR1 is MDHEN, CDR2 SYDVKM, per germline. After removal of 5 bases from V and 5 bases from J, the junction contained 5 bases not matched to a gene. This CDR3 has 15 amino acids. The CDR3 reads CASSLAGVETGELFF. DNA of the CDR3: TGTGCCAGCAGTCTAGCGGGAGTTGAGACCGGGGAGCTGTTTTTT. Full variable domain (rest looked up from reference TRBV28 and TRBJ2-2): DVKVTQSSRYLVKRTGEKVFLECVQDMDHENMFWYRQDPGLGLRLIYFSYDVKMKEKGDIPEGYSVSREKKERFSLILESASTNQTSMYLCASSLAGVETGELFFGEGSRLTVL.

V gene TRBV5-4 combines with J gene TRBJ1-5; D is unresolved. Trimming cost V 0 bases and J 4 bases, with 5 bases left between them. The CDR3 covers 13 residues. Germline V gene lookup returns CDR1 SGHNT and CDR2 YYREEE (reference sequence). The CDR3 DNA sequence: TGTGCCAGCAGCTTGGATCAGAATCAGCCCCAGCATTTT. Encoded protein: CASSLDQNQPQHF.

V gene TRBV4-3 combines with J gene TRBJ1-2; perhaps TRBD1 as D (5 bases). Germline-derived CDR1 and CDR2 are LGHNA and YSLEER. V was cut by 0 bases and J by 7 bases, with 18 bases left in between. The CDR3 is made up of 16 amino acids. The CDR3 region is CASSQDGAARFGGYTF. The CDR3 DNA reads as TGCGCCAGCAGCCAAGATGGGGCAGCCAGGTTTGGTGGCTACACCTTC.

CDR3: CASSLGGQGNQPQHF. The CDR3 bases are TGTGCCAGCAGCCTCGGGGGACAGGGGAATCAGCCCCAGCATTTT. The chain recombines TRBV28 with TRBJ1-5; 10 bases map to TRBD1. The CDR3 consists of 15 residues. CDR1 MDHEN and CDR2 SYDVKM come from the germline V gene. The ends lost 6 bases at V and 4 bases at J; junction bases unmatched: 6.